This record covers a single TCR beta chain. The antigen is undetermined. Isolated RNA was reverse transcribed into cDNA used as the sequencing template. Profiling relied on immunoSEQ multiplex PCR, and the TCRdb table lists in-frame clones only, not all of them. The table has approximately 140,000 clones, 86% seen once. The CDR3 has 13 amino acids. From germline, CDR1 is SQVTM and CDR2 ANQGSEA. V was cut by 0 bases and J by 5 bases, with 8 bases left in between. The sample originates from a study of CD8+ T cells in alopecia areata. Study-wide points: Scalp clonality and expanded CD8+ clones among the top 100 were significantly decreased by tofacitinib.

Indicated treatment: oral pan-JAK inhibitor, 5-10 mg twice daily. The TCR originated in a human donor with alopecia areata. The sample here was CD8+ T cells sorted from blood, taken at week 4, from a patient treated with tofacitinib. The chain employs TRBV29-1 and TRBJ1-5; tentative D call: TRBD1 (6 bases). The CDR3 loop reads CSVEDGGHQPQHF. The CDR3 bases are TGCAGCGTTGAAGATGGGGGGCATCAGCCCCAGCATTTT.